The 2 T cell receptor beta chains in this list originate from one sample, sequenced in a study of cytomegalovirus exposure and HLA in healthy donors. The PCR ran on 60 Vbeta and 13 Jbeta primers. The assay was immunoSEQ multiplex PCR, and TCRdb's table has in-frame clones only and misses some. There are about 150,000 clones in the sample; roughly 84% occur only once, and 2% to 2.5% lies in the top ten. Sequencing was done on a sample of PBMCs. The origin of the receptors is a woman aged 18-30 years in good health and CMV-seronegative.

The CDR3 bases are TGTGCCATCACCCGGGACATCGCGAACACCGGGGAGCTGTTTTTT. This gives the protein CAITRDIANTGELFF. This sequence joins TRBV10-3 and TRBJ2-2, with D perhaps TRBD1 (6 bases). Germline CDR1 and CDR2: ENHRY and SYGVKD. The V gene lost 7 bases and the J gene lost 0 bases, with 12 bases spanning the gap. The CDR3 consists of 15 residues.

This CDR3 reads CASSPHPAGEQYF. For the CDR3, the DNA is TGTGCCAGCAGTCCGCACCCAGCAGGTGAGCAGTACTTC. The rearrangement joins TRBV6-6 to TRBJ2-7; no definite D call. Trimming cost V 5 bases and J 7 bases, with 15 bases left between them. Germline V gives CDR1 MNHNY, CDR2 SVGAGI (reference sequence). The CDR3 runs to 13 residues.